One and the same sample provided the 26 T cell receptor beta chains below, sequenced in a study of blood T cell repertoires in COVID-19. Data came from immunoSEQ multiplex PCR; TCRdb stores just in-frame clones and leaves some out. The sample carries 100,000 to 120,000 clones, around 85% recorded once. Sequencing used peripheral blood. The receptor source for this set is a woman aged 60-70 years with COVID-19, enrolled during active disease.

V is TRBV5-5 and J is TRBJ1-2; D perhaps matches TRBD1 (6 bases). The V end lost 2 bases, the J end lost 1 base, and 21 bases lay between the germline ends. This CDR3 contains 18 residues. Looked up from germline, CDR1 is SGHKS and CDR2 is YYEKEE (reference sequence). CDR3 DNA sequence: TGTGCCAGCAGCTTTGCGGGGGGCTACCCGTTCGGTAACTATGGCTACACCTTC. Translation gives CASSFAGGYPFGNYGYTF.

This clone was seen a single time. The chain uses TRBV5-1 and TRBJ1-3; D remains ambiguous. Trimming left V 5 bases short and J 0 bases short, with 15 bases between. This CDR3 region has 16 residues. In germline, CDR1 is SGHRS, CDR2 YFSETQ. The DNA of the CDR3 is TGCGCCAGCAGTAGTGATGCGAGCGACTCTGGAAACACCATATATTTT. This sequence encodes CASSSDASDSGNTIYF.

The J gene is TRBJ1-4, the V gene TRBV16; a weak D match, TRBD1 (5 bases). In germline, CDR1 is KGHSY, CDR2 FQNENV. This CDR3 region has 18 residues. Trimming shortened V by 1 base and J by 7 bases, and 22 bases separated the two germline ends. The CDR3 reads CASSQWWIQGRETEKLFF. As DNA, the CDR3 is TGTGCCAGCAGCCAATGGTGGATTCAGGGCCGTGAGACTGAAAAACTGTTTTTT.

V usage is TRBV7-2 and J usage is TRBJ2-5; D perhaps matches TRBD2 (6 bases). From germline, CDR1 is SGHTA and CDR2 FQGNSA. V was trimmed by 6 bases and J by 2 bases, leaving 13 bases between them. This CDR3 is 14 amino acids long. The CDR3 DNA follows: TGTGCCAGCAGTTCGGACTACTCTCAAGAGACCCAGTACTTC. This encodes CASSSDYSQETQYF.

This clone was recorded only once. The rearrangement joins TRBV24-1 to TRBJ1-2; tentative D call: TRBD1 (5 bases). The length of the CDR3 is 16 residues. V was pared by 0 bases and J by 4 bases, with 14 bases between. The germline V gene has CDR1 KGHDR and CDR2 SFDVKD. DNA for the CDR3: TGTGCCACCAGTGATTTGCAGTCGGGGGGTCTCTATGGCTACACCTTC. Protein product: CATSDLQSGGLYGYTF.

The chain has TRBV4-1 and TRBJ1-4, with D uncertain. Looked up from germline, CDR1 is MGHRA and CDR2 is YSYEKL. Between the trimmed V and J ends, which lost 4 bases and 8 bases, there was a span of 23 bases. The CDR3 has 17 residues. The DNA of the CDR3 is TGCGCCAGCAGCCTCCCTCCCGGGGATTATCGACGGGAAAAACTGTTTTTT. Its translation is CASSLPPGDYRREKLFF.

This chain connects TRBV19 to TRBJ2-1; 7 nucleotides line up with TRBD2. Germline V gene lookup returns CDR1 LNHDA and CDR2 SQIVND (reference sequence). The CDR3 totals 17 residues. V lost 6 bases and J lost 3; bases outside the gene matches: 14. CDR3 sequence (DNA): TGTGCCAGTAGGGTGGGTCCGCATGGCGGGGGCTACAATGAGCAGTTCTTC. This codes for CASRVGPHGGGYNEQFF.

V usage is TRBV19 and J usage is TRBJ2-1; maybe TRBD2 (5 bases). V lost 5 bases to trimming and J lost 4 bases, with 9 bases between them. This CDR3 region has 13 residues. CDR1 and CDR2 from the germline V gene are LNHDA and SQIVND (reference sequence). CDR3 loop: CASSQLEYNEQFF. The CDR3 DNA follows: TGTGCCAGTAGTCAACTAGAGTACAATGAGCAGTTCTTC. The full variable domain, completed using reference TRBV19 and TRBJ2-1, is DGGITQSPKYLFRKEGQNVTLSCEQNLNHDAMYWYRQDPGQGLRLIYYSQIVNDFQKGDIAEGYSVSREKKESFPLTVTSAQKNPTAFYLCASSQLEYNEQFFGPGTRLTVL.

The rearrangement uses TRBV4-2 and TRBJ2-4; 7 bases match TRBD2. Per the germline V gene, CDR1 is LGHNA and CDR2 is YNFKEQ. The CDR3 spans 17 residues. The ends lost 1 base at V and 0 bases at J; junction bases unmatched: 6. CDR3 DNA: TGTGCCAGCAGCCAAGCCTCGGGGGGACGAGCCAAAAACATTCAGTACTTC. Protein product: CASSQASGGRAKNIQYF.

The chain links TRBV19 to TRBJ1-2, with 8 positions matching TRBD1. The CDR3 totals 17 residues. Trimming removed 7 bases from V and 8 bases from J; junction bases left unmatched: 21. The germline gives CDR1 LNHDA, CDR2 SQIVND (reference sequence). CDR3: CASNQPGTGRVKEGYTF. The CDR3 bases are TGTGCCAGTAATCAGCCCGGGACAGGCAGGGTTAAAGAGGGCTACACCTTC.

This clone came up once. The chain carries TRBV25-1 and TRBJ2-2; 7 bases align to TRBD1. The germline CDR1 and CDR2 sequences are MGHDK and SYGVNS. The V segment lost 4 bases and the J segment 4 bases; nucleotides outside the gene matches: 6. This CDR3 contains 15 residues. CDR3: CASSGDRVVTGELFF. CDR3 DNA sequence: TGTGCCAGCAGTGGAGACAGGGTGGTCACCGGGGAGCTGTTTTTT.

The CDR3 nucleotides are TGTGCCAGCTCAGGGATACTAGCGGGGGTCTACAATGAGCAGTTCTTC. It codes for CASSGILAGVYNEQFF. The chain combines TRBV2 with TRBJ2-1; TRBD2 matches 11 bases. This CDR3 comprises 16 residues. Germline-derived CDR1 and CDR2 are SNHLY and FYNNEI. The junction had 9 bases not matched to a gene; V was cut back by 8 bases and J by 3 bases.

This chain links TRBV11-2 with TRBJ2-5; no clear D. Germline lookup yields CDR1 SGHAT and CDR2 FQNNGV. With 1 base removed from V and 1 base from J, the gap between germline ends came to 7 bases. The CDR3 has 14 residues. CDR3 loop: CASSLGALQETQYF. In DNA, the CDR3 is TGTGCCAGCAGCTTAGGAGCACTCCAAGAGACCCAGTACTTC.

This rearrangement joins TRBV5-1 to TRBJ2-7; D unresolved. The CDR3 loop spans 14 amino acids. The germline V gene has CDR1 SGHRS and CDR2 YFSETQ. The V end was cut by 0 bases, the J end by 0 bases, with 7 bases between. The DNA for the CDR3 is TGCGCCAGCAGCTTGGGAGTCGCCTCCTACGAGCAGTACTTC. It codes for CASSLGVASYEQYF.

This chain connects TRBV30 to TRBJ2-2; 11 positions match TRBD1. The trim removed 4 bases at V and 4 bases at J, leaving 5 bases unmatched. CDR1 and CDR2 from the germline V gene are GTSNPN and SVGIG (reference sequence). The length of the CDR3 is 15 residues. Here the CDR3 DNA reads TGTGCCTGGACTCTTGGGACAGGGGGCACCGGGGAGCTGTTTTTT. This translates into CAWTLGTGGTGELFF.

V gene TRBV4-1 combines with J gene TRBJ1-2; D uncertain. The CDR3 consists of 14 residues. Germline lookup yields CDR1 MGHRA and CDR2 YSYEKL. Trimming removed 4 bases at V and 8 bases at J, with 17 bases between. The CDR3 region has the DNA TGCGCCAGCAGCCGAGATGACTTGACTAGCGGCTACACCTTC. This gives the protein CASSRDDLTSGYTF.

V usage is TRBV3-1 (or the pseudogene TRBV3-2) and J usage is TRBJ1-4; 11 bases line up with TRBD1. After removal of 4 bases from V and 6 bases from J, the junction contained 7 bases not matched to a gene. This CDR3 is 16 amino acids long. CDR1 and CDR2 (germline): LGHDT, YNNKEL (reference sequence). The CDR3 spells CASSPLWTGGHEKLFF. The CDR3 nucleotides are TGTGCCAGCAGCCCGTTATGGACAGGGGGCCATGAAAAACTGTTTTTT.

The V gene is TRBV4-1, the J gene TRBJ1-2, with 8 bases that match TRBD1. The CDR3 contains 14 residues. The junction had 2 bases not matched to a gene; V was cut back by 0 bases and J by 5 bases. The V gene's germline CDR1 is MGHRA and CDR2 YSYEKL. The CDR3 DNA follows: TGCGCCAGCAGCCAAGATAGGGACAGGTATGGCTACACCTTC. Residues: CASSQDRDRYGYTF.

This clone was seen more than once but under ten times. This chain connects TRBV11-3 to TRBJ2-7; D is perhaps TRBD1 (5 bases). The CDR3 totals 13 residues. Germline lookup yields CDR1 SGHNT and CDR2 YENEEA. V lost 5 bases and J lost 2, with 10 bases in between. CDR3 amino acids: CASSVTGAYEQYF. CDR3 DNA sequence: TGTGCCAGCAGCGTCACAGGAGCCTACGAGCAGTACTTC.

The chain links TRBV19 to TRBJ1-1; D remains ambiguous. CDR1 is LNHDA, CDR2 SQIVND, per germline (reference sequence). The CDR3 totals 13 residues. The V end lost 1 base, the J end lost 3 bases, and 6 bases lay between the germline ends. The CDR3 region is CASSIGGYTEAFF. In DNA, the CDR3 is TGTGCCAGTAGTATAGGCGGATACACTGAAGCTTTCTTT.

Regarding this clone: Other DNA sequences in the sample encode the same CDR3. This chain uses TRBV7-3 with TRBJ2-1; 13 bases line up with TRBD2. Germline V gene lookup returns CDR1 SGHTA and CDR2 FQGTGA. The CDR3 is 15 amino acids. V shed 5 bases and J 9 bases; nucleotides not matched to a gene: 7. CDR3 DNA sequence: TGTGCCAGCAGCCCTACTAGCGGGGGGGCCGGTGAGCAGTTCTTC. Protein sequence: CASSPTSGGAGEQFF.

V usage is TRBV11-2 and J usage is TRBJ1-2, with a tentative D call TRBD1 (5 bases). Trimming removed 0 bases at V and 3 bases at J, with 11 bases between. CDR3 length: 15 residues. CDR1 and CDR2 from the germline V gene are SGHAT and FQNNGV. CDR3 loop: CASSLEGQTYYGYTF. The CDR3 nucleotides are TGTGCCAGCAGCTTAGAGGGGCAGACTTACTATGGCTACACCTTC.

CDR3 residues: CASSSQETQYF. Written as DNA, the CDR3 is TGTGCCAGCAGCTCACAAGAGACCCAGTACTTC. This rearrangement joins TRBV11-2 to TRBJ2-5; no definite D call. The CDR3 has 11 amino acids. CDR1 SGHAT and CDR2 FQNNGV come from the germline V gene. Trimming shortened V by 4 bases and J by 2 bases, and 2 bases separated the two germline ends.

This clone is labeled as medium-sized. V usage is TRBV7-3 and J usage is TRBJ1-1; D is unresolved. The germline V gene encodes CDR1 SGHTA and CDR2 FQGTGA. Trimming removed 2 bases from V and 0 bases from J, with 4 bases in between. The CDR3 has 13 amino acids. The CDR3 DNA is TGTGCCAGCAGCTTATCAGTGAACACTGAAGCTTTCTTT. Protein product: CASSLSVNTEAFF.

This chain links TRBV5-1 with TRBJ2-7, with D maybe TRBD1 (5 bases). Trimming removed 0 bases from V and 6 bases from J, with 7 bases in between. Germline assignment: CDR1 SGHRS and CDR2 YFSETQ. The CDR3 contains 12 residues. The CDR3 spells CASSLGGVEQYF. CDR3 bases: TGCGCCAGCAGCTTGGGGGGCGTCGAGCAGTACTTC.

The gene calls are TRBV4-2 and TRBJ2-2; D unclear. Per the germline V gene, CDR1 is LGHNA and CDR2 is YNFKEQ. This CDR3 contains 13 residues. V was cut by 2 bases and J by 9 bases, with 10 bases left in between. DNA for the CDR3: TGTGCCAGCAGCCAATTTACCGCTAGGGAGCTGTTTTTT. Amino acid sequence: CASSQFTARELFF.